The entry below describes one TCR beta chain. The read falls 3 residues short of the CDR3 end, and the missing part is taken from the germline J gene. Clones were read by immunoSEQ multiplex PCR, and TCRdb kept only the in-frame ones, dropping some. The sample table sets out approximately 12,000 clones. These data originate in a study of T cells in women clearing cervical HPV infection. CDR3 size: 13 residues. Trimming pared 1 base from V and 6 bases from J, leaving 8 bases between. This receptor was identified in a woman between 18 and 75 years old with a cervical HPV16 infection that either progressed to CIN3+ or cleared (not recorded which). The sequenced sample consisted of blood buffy coat. The chain combines TRBV12-3 or TRBV12-4 with TRBJ2-3; D is possibly TRBD2 (6 bases). CDR3 in amino acids: CASSLGLADTQYF. Partial CDR3 DNA: TGTGCCAGCAGTTTAGGCCTAGCGGATACG.